The entry that follows covers one T cell receptor beta chain sequence. CDR1 and CDR2 (germline): SGDLS, YYNGEE. The V and J ends lost 5 bases and 11 bases respectively, with 11 bases between them. The CDR3 has 12 residues. These data are taken from a study of blood T cells in healthy people across ages. It was with a sample-barcoded 5' primer and a J-beta primer mix that a second PCR of roughly 6 to 12 cycles was run. TCRdb re-analysed the 5' RACE reads in MiXCR, keeping a single row per CDR3 protein. The sample lists nearly 800,000 distinct CDR3 sequences; 56% were seen once. This rearrangement joins TRBV9 to TRBJ1-6, with D uncertain. The sequence was collected from a man between 35 and 55 years old in good health. The sample consisted of blood. For the CDR3, the DNA is TGTGCCAGCAGTGGTGGCTATACACCCCTCCACTTT. It encodes CASSGGYTPLHF.